The 17 T cell receptor beta chains presented below share a single source sample, sequenced in a study of blood T cell repertoires in COVID-19. The repertoire was sequenced with immunoSEQ multiplex PCR; TCRdb's copy has only in-frame clones and lacks some. The table has about 83,000 clones, about 82% seen once. Sequences were obtained from peripheral blood. Receptors were obtained from an elderly woman in a cohort sampled during active or convalescent COVID-19.

This clone was found once. The rearrangement joins TRBV27 to TRBJ2-5; unclear D gene. The ends were cut back, 5 bases at V and 0 bases at J, with 7 bases in the middle. This CDR3 spans 13 amino acids. Looked up from germline, CDR1 is MNHEY and CDR2 is SMNVEV (reference sequence). CDR3 protein: CASSPLDQETQYF. Here the CDR3 DNA reads TGTGCCAGCAGTCCTCTAGACCAAGAGACCCAGTACTTC.

CDR3 sequence (DNA): TGTGCCAGCAGCCAAGCGCGGGGGAGACTTACCTCTGGAAACACCATATATTTT. Translating it yields CASSQARGRLTSGNTIYF. The chain links TRBV3-1 (or the pseudogene TRBV3-2) to TRBJ1-3; the D gene is possibly TRBD1 (5 bases). Looked up from germline, CDR1 is LGHDT and CDR2 is YNNKEL (reference sequence). V shed 1 base and J shed 0 bases, with 16 bases lying between them. This CDR3 region has 18 residues.

This chain links TRBV24-1 with TRBJ2-3; 7 positions agree with TRBD1. The J segment lost 2 bases and the V segment lost 4 bases, leaving 5 bases of the junction unmatched. The CDR3 totals 15 residues. Germline CDR1 KGHDR, CDR2 SFDVKD. CDR3 DNA sequence: TGTGCCACCAGTGACCCGACAGGGCACACAGATACGCAGTATTTT. Translated, it gives CATSDPTGHTDTQYF.

The rearrangement uses TRBV2 and TRBJ2-5, with D uncertain. The length of the CDR3 is 11 residues. CDR1 is SNHLY and CDR2 is FYNNEI in the germline V gene. The V gene lost 5 bases and the J gene lost 4 bases, with 5 bases spanning the gap. Written as DNA, the CDR3 is TGTGCCAGCAGTTTGAGAGAGACCCAGTACTTC. The encoded protein is CASSLRETQYF.

This chain links TRBV30 with TRBJ1-6; D is perhaps TRBD1 (5 bases). Per the germline V gene, CDR1 is GTSNPN and CDR2 is SVGIG (reference sequence). V was shortened by 3 bases and J by 9 bases, with 12 bases between the two germline ends. This CDR3 has 13 amino acids. CDR3 loop: CAWRGREGSPLHF. The CDR3 region has the DNA TGTGCCTGGAGGGGCAGGGAGGGTTCACCCCTCCACTTT.

In this sample, this clone turned up a few times. The V gene is TRBV19, the J gene TRBJ1-2, with TRBD1 matching over 7 bases. V lost 6 bases and J lost 3; bases outside the gene matches: 10. The germline V gene encodes CDR1 LNHDA and CDR2 SQIVND (reference sequence). CDR3 length equals 15 residues. The CDR3 region is CASSQFDRADYGYTF. CDR3 sequence (DNA): TGTGCCAGTAGCCAATTCGACAGGGCAGACTATGGCTACACCTTC.

This clone was found a few times. V usage is TRBV6-5 and J usage is TRBJ1-2, with 8 bases lining up with TRBD1. CDR1 MNHEY and CDR2 SVGAGI come from the germline V gene. The length of the CDR3 is 13 residues. Unmatched junction bases numbered 3, after V lost 4 bases and J lost 5 bases. As DNA, the CDR3 is TGTGCCAGCAGTTCCGGACAGGGTTATGGCTACACCTTC. This sequence encodes CASSSGQGYGYTF.

There are a few counts of this clone. The V and J genes are TRBV19 and TRBJ2-7; D not resolved. The CDR3 totals 15 residues. The germline V and J ends were trimmed by 5 bases and 3 bases, with 17 bases remaining between them. Looked up from germline, CDR1 is LNHDA and CDR2 is SQIVND (reference sequence). The CDR3 region is CASSALYHPDYEQYF. In nucleotides, the CDR3 is TGTGCCAGTAGTGCTCTCTACCATCCTGACTACGAGCAGTACTTC.

V usage is TRBV28 and J usage is TRBJ2-7, with 7 positions matching TRBD2. The CDR3 contains 15 residues. Germline loops: CDR1 MDHEN, CDR2 SYDVKM. With V trimmed by 6 bases and J by 2 bases, 10 bases remained unmatched. CDR3 sequence (DNA): TGTGCCAGCAGCCCCGCTGGGGCGGGAGCCTACGAGCAGTACTTC. Its protein is CASSPAGAGAYEQYF.

The chain combines TRBV10-2 with TRBJ1-1, with D hard to call. The V gene's germline CDR1 is WSHSY and CDR2 SAAADI. The V and J ends lost 1 base and 8 bases respectively, with 11 bases between them. This CDR3 contains 13 residues. In nucleotides, the CDR3 is TGCGCCAGCAGTGAGTGGCTGCGAGGAGAAGCTTTCTTT. Encoded protein: CASSEWLRGEAFF.

This clone was recorded only once. V is TRBV9 and J is TRBJ2-3; TRBD2 agrees at 10 bases. Per germline, CDR1 SGDLS and CDR2 YYNGEE. There are 16 residues in the CDR3. J lost 3 bases, V lost 4 bases, and 8 bases had no gene match. The CDR3 is CASSLGGAGGTDTQYF. CDR3 in DNA: TGTGCCAGCAGCTTGGGGGGAGCGGGAGGGACAGATACGCAGTATTTT.

This sequence joins TRBV6-5 and TRBJ1-2, with D possibly being TRBD1 (6 bases). Trimming took 5 bases from V and 4 from J, leaving 11 bases between them. Germline lookup yields CDR1 MNHEY and CDR2 SVGAGI. The CDR3 contains 13 residues. In DNA form, the CDR3 reads TGTGCCAGCAGTCCGACAGGCGGCTATGGCTACACCTTC. It specifies CASSPTGGYGYTF.

The J gene is TRBJ2-7, the V gene TRBV5-1; possible D gene TRBD2, 6 bases. The ends were cut back, 4 bases at V and 3 bases at J, with 8 bases in the middle. Germline values: CDR1 SGHRS, CDR2 YFSETQ. The CDR3 is 12 residues long. The CDR3 spells CASSAGFYEQYF. CDR3 coding DNA: TGCGCCAGCAGCGCGGGATTCTACGAGCAGTACTTC.

The V and J genes are TRBV27 and TRBJ2-3, with D possibly being TRBD1 (5 bases). This CDR3 is 15 amino acids long. Deletions cut 5 bases from V and 0 bases from J, with 12 bases between. Germline-derived CDR1 and CDR2 are MNHEY and SMNVEV (reference sequence). In nucleotides, the CDR3 is TGTGCCAGCAGTCTTACAGGATATAGCACAGATACGCAGTATTTT. Translated: CASSLTGYSTDTQYF.

In this sample, this clone turned up once. The J gene is TRBJ1-1, the V gene TRBV7-3, with TRBD1 as a possible D gene (6 bases). Per the germline V gene, CDR1 is SGHTA and CDR2 is FQGTGA. The CDR3 has 17 residues. V gave up 2 bases and J gave up 4 bases, with 20 bases separating them. The CDR3 nucleotides are TGTGCCAGCAGCTTACACCAGGGGACCGGCCCTGTCACTGAAGCTTTCTTT. This translates into CASSLHQGTGPVTEAFF.

The chain has TRBV7-9 and TRBJ2-1, with D perhaps matching TRBD2 (6 bases). Germline V gene sequence: CDR1 SEHNR, CDR2 FQNEAQ (reference sequence). V was trimmed by 3 bases and J by 9 bases, leaving 12 bases between them. CDR3 length equals 13 residues. Here the CDR3 reads CASSLRGVAEQFF. In DNA, the CDR3 is TGTGCCAGCAGCTTGCGCGGGGTGGCTGAGCAGTTCTTC.

This sequence joins TRBV5-8 and TRBJ1-5; D perhaps matches TRBD1 (5 bases). V was shortened by 1 base and J by 2 bases, with 13 bases between the two germline ends. Germline-derived CDR1 and CDR2 are SGHTS and YDEGEE. The CDR3 is made up of 16 amino acids. This CDR3 reads CASSLWGRGGNQPQHF. The CDR3 DNA follows: TGTGCCAGCAGCTTGTGGGGCCGGGGGGGCAATCAGCCCCAGCATTTT.